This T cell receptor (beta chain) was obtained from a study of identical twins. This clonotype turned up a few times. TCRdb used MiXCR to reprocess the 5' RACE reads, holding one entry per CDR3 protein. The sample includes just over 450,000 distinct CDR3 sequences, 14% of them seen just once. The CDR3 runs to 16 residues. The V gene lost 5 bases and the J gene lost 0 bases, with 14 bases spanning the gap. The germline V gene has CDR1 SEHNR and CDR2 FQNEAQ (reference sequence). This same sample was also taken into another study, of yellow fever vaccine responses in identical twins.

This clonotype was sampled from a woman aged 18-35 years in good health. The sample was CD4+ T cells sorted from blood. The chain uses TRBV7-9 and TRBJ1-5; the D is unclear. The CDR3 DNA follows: TGTGCCAGCAGCCGGGAAACTACCCCTAGCAATCAGCCCCAGCATTTT. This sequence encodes CASSRETTPSNQPQHF.